This T cell receptor (beta chain) stems from a study of cytomegalovirus exposure and HLA in healthy donors. General study points: Using the classifier, cytomegalovirus status was reportedly diagnosed with high specificity and sensitivity. The authors confirmed in vitro that a few CMV-associated chains were specific for CMV antigens. According to a later analysis, donors in an Asian-associated ancestry cluster reportedly had fewer N-insertions than the approximately 730-donor mean.

Researchers ran the PCR with 60 Vbeta and 13 Jbeta primers. The assay was immunoSEQ multiplex PCR, and TCRdb's table has in-frame clones only and misses some. The data hold around 140,000 clones, with approximately 10% observed a single time. The V end was cut by 4 bases, the J end by 2 bases, with 10 bases between. The CDR3 has 13 residues. The germline V gene has CDR1 SQVTM and CDR2 ANQGSEA. As for this clone: What it binds is unknown.

The chain employs TRBV29-1 and TRBJ2-3, with D possibly being TRBD1 (6 bases). This TCR came from a woman aged 40-49 years in good health and CMV-seropositive. The sequenced sample was PBMCs. This CDR3 is CSVGDTNTDTQYF. CDR3 sequence (DNA): TGCAGCGTTGGGGACACCAACACAGATACGCAGTATTTT.